One and the same sample provided the 17 T cell receptor beta chains below, sequenced in a study of CXCR3-negative and CXCR3-positive naive CD8 T cells. Their antigens remain unidentified. The study's findings and limits: When CXCR3-positive naive cells were set against CXCR3-negative naive cells, the former had more hydrophobic TRB CDR3s.

UMI-tagged TRB cDNA libraries were built via 5' RACE. Each CDR3 protein gets one entry in TCRdb, which reprocessed the 5' RACE reads and gives no DNA. The sample totals over 50,000 distinct CDR3 sequences; its top ten clones hold approximately 0.71%. The sample was naive CXCR3+ CD8+ T cells from blood. Stated subset: CD45RO-CCR7+CD27+CD95- naive CD8+ T cells expressing CXCR3 (TNR3+). The receptors come from a human donor in good health. Some clones in this sample may be carry-over from other donors' samples.

This chain links TRBV9 with TRBJ2-3; TCRdb's assignment of TRBD1 cannot be checked, as there is no DNA. The CDR3 extends over 15 amino acids. Per the germline V gene, CDR1 is SGDLS and CDR2 is YYNGEE. The CDR3 reads CASSEGTGSTDTQYF.

This sequence joins TRBV29-1 and TRBJ2-7. This CDR3 contains 15 residues. Per the germline V gene, CDR1 is SQVTM and CDR2 is ANQGSEA. CDR3 in amino acids: CSVEDYAGATYEQYF.

The chain links TRBV20-1 to TRBJ2-1; the D call from TCRdb, TRBD2, cannot be confirmed without DNA. Germline CDR1 and CDR2: DFQATT and SNEGSKA (reference sequence). This CDR3 has 16 residues. The CDR3 region is CSAHISGRAVHNEQFF.

This chain uses TRBV6-6 with TRBJ2-1; TCRdb selects TRBD1, and the lack of DNA leaves this call unchecked. Germline assignment: CDR1 MNHNY and CDR2 SVGAGI (reference sequence). The CDR3 length is 16 residues. The CDR3 loop is CASSLGPGSFPNEQFF.

This rearrangement joins TRBV20-1 to TRBJ1-2. Germline V lookup: CDR1 DFQATT, CDR2 SNEGSKA (reference sequence). The CDR3 is 14 amino acids. The CDR3 here is CSAREVQDGYGYTF.

The chain carries TRBV7-2 and TRBJ2-7; TCRdb's D call of TRBD1 is untestable without DNA. Germline loops: CDR1 SGHTA, CDR2 FQGNSA. This CDR3 contains 16 residues. Here the CDR3 reads CASSFSGSTGSYEQYF.

V gene TRBV5-1 combines with J gene TRBJ2-1; without DNA, the TCRdb call of TRBD2 cannot be checked. There are 11 residues in the CDR3. Germline loops: CDR1 SGHRS, CDR2 YFSETQ. CDR3 in amino acids: CASSYGREQFF. The variable domain in full, completed from reference TRBV5-1 and TRBJ2-1, reads KAGVTQTPRYLIKTRGQQVTLSCSPISGHRSVSWYQQTPGQGLQFLFEYFSETQRNKGNFPGRFSGRQFSNSRSEMNVSTLELGDSALYLCASSYGREQFFGPGTRLTVL.

This chain's CDR3 is CSVALQSYEQYF. This rearrangement joins TRBV29-1 to TRBJ2-7. The CDR3 consists of 12 residues. CDR1 and CDR2 from the germline V gene are SQVTM and ANQGSEA.

This chain connects TRBV3-2 to TRBJ2-4. TRBV3-2 is a listed pseudogene. CDR3 length: 12 residues. The CDR3: CASSRSENIQYF.

The chain has TRBV6-2 or TRBV6-3 and TRBJ1-2. Germline V gene lookup returns CDR1 MNHEY and CDR2 SVGEGT. The CDR3 has 13 amino acids. CDR3 sequence: CASSLTDNYGYTF.

The chain links TRBV28 to TRBJ2-7. The V gene's germline CDR1 is MDHEN and CDR2 SYDVKM. The CDR3 runs to 13 residues. This CDR3 is CASSERTAYEQYF.

The rearrangement uses TRBV19 and TRBJ2-6. Germline V gene sequence: CDR1 LNHDA, CDR2 SQIVND (reference sequence). The length of the CDR3 is 14 residues. The CDR3 here is CASSMSRGANVLTF.

Here the CDR3 reads CASSLSGASGNTIYF. This chain links TRBV5-1 with TRBJ1-3; TCRdb designates TRBD1, a call that cannot be tested without DNA. The CDR3 loop spans 15 amino acids. The V gene's germline CDR1 is SGHRS and CDR2 YFSETQ.

The chain joins TRBV6-5 to TRBJ2-5; TCRdb picks TRBD2, but there is no DNA to check that call. This CDR3 is built from 20 residues. Germline loops: CDR1 MNHEY, CDR2 SVGAGI. Here the CDR3 reads CASGSTPGLAGIGVQETQYF.

The chain has TRBV20-1 and TRBJ1-1. The CDR3 extends over 14 amino acids. Germline CDR1 DFQATT, CDR2 SNEGSKA (reference sequence). The CDR3 reads CSARVDAAGTEAFF.

The chain employs TRBV20-1 and TRBJ2-7; with no DNA, the TCRdb D assignment of TRBD2 cannot be verified. From germline, CDR1 is DFQATT and CDR2 SNEGSKA (reference sequence). The CDR3 has 14 amino acids. CDR3: CSASGDRRAYEQYF.

CDR3 residues: CASAEGTGERDEKLFF. The V gene is TRBV12-3 or TRBV12-4, the J gene TRBJ1-4; TCRdb calls TRBD1, which cannot be checked without DNA. The CDR3 totals 16 residues.